The sequence of this T cell receptor beta chain was determined in a study of cytomegalovirus exposure and HLA in healthy donors. Trimming left V 5 bases short and J 4 bases short, with 21 bases between. The CDR3 is 16 amino acids. Comments on this clone: Its antigen is still unknown.

13 Jbeta primers and 60 Vbeta primers were used for the PCR. Libraries were prepared by immunoSEQ multiplex PCR; TCRdb keeps only in-frame clonotypes and omits some of them. Its table records around 110,000 clones. General study findings and limits: Within a later analysis, the majority of CMV-associated TCR beta chains appeared HLA-restricted. Later analysis demonstrated an association between a missense DCLRE1C variant and TCR beta V- and J-gene trimming. Cytomegalovirus-associated status was assigned to 150 to 200 TCR beta chains.

The receptor was derived from a man aged 25 to 45 in good health and CMV-seronegative. The chain joins TRBV5-3 to TRBJ1-2; tentative D call: TRBD1 (6 bases). TRBV5-3 is an ORF for which the function is uncertain. The sequencing sample was made of PBMCs. The chain's CDR3 is CARRSHGEGDFYGYTF. The DNA of the CDR3 is TGTGCCAGAAGATCTCACGGGGAGGGGGACTTCTATGGCTACACCTTC.